The 28 T cell receptor beta chains reported below all come from one sample, sequenced in a study of T cells in Graves' hyperthyroidism and ophthalmopathy. Researchers took RNA transcripts and amplified the TCR beta CDR3 regions from them. Researchers ran a first-round RT-PCR on the TCR CDR3 using the HTBI primer set. TCRdb fed the multiplex PCR reads into MiXCR, producing one record per CDR3 protein. The sample shows under 400,000 distinct CDR3 sequences, 15% to 19% of them seen only once. Source material: blood. The receptors here all came from a woman younger than 35 with Graves' hyperthyroidism that later progressed to Graves' ophthalmopathy.

This clonotype showed up just a few times. The chain has TRBV20-1 and TRBJ1-1, with 10 bases identical to TRBD1. V lost 1 base and J lost 1; bases outside the gene matches: 6. The CDR3 sequence is 16 residues long. Per germline, CDR1 DFQATT and CDR2 SNEGSKA (reference sequence). This chain's CDR3 is CSARAAGQGGNTEAFF. As DNA, the CDR3 is TGCAGTGCTAGAGCCGCAGGACAGGGGGGGAACACTGAAGCTTTCTTT.

The chain is built from TRBV6-1 and TRBJ1-4, with 8 bases fitting TRBD1. The CDR3 has 11 amino acids. Trimming took 6 bases from V and 10 from J; bases not matched to a gene: 1. CDR1 MNHNS and CDR2 SASEGT come from the germline V gene. The CDR3 nucleotides read TGTGCCAGCAGCACAGGGGGAAAACTGTTTTTT. Encoded protein: CASSTGGKLFF.

This clonotype was seen at least ten times. The V and J genes are TRBV11-2 and TRBJ2-2; no clear D. CDR1 is SGHAT, CDR2 FQNNGV, per germline. The CDR3 covers 11 residues. V was pared by 5 bases and J by 10 bases, with 8 bases between. The CDR3 sequence: CASSPRSELFF. Written as DNA, the CDR3 is TGTGCCAGCAGCCCCAGGTCGGAGCTGTTTTTT.

This clonotype has at least ten counts. The rearrangement uses TRBV12-5 and TRBJ2-3, with TRBD2 matching 8 bases. The junction had 8 bases not matched to a gene; V was cut back by 7 bases and J by 2 bases. CDR1 LGHNT and CDR2 FRNRAP come from the germline V gene. The CDR3 covers 15 residues. CDR3 in DNA: TGTGCTAGTGCCGGGGGGGGCCCGCCCACAGATACGCAGTATTTT. Protein sequence: CASAGGGPPTDTQYF.

This chain links TRBV7-9 with TRBJ2-3; no firm D call. This CDR3 comprises 14 residues. Deletions cut 3 bases from V and 2 bases from J, with 9 bases between. Germline V lookup: CDR1 SEHNR, CDR2 FQNEAQ (reference sequence). CDR3: CASSFLVPTDTQYF. CDR3 DNA: TGTGCCAGCAGCTTTTTGGTACCCACAGATACGCAGTATTTT.

The chain couples TRBV9 to TRBJ2-3; 13 bases agree with TRBD2. The J segment lost 2 bases and the V segment lost 4 bases, leaving 16 bases of the junction unmatched. CDR1 is SGDLS and CDR2 is YYNGEE in the germline V gene. The CDR3 is 20 amino acids. The CDR3 protein is CASSTPEGLAGRHPTDTQYF. CDR3 coding DNA: TGTGCCAGCAGCACCCCTGAGGGACTAGCGGGACGACATCCCACAGATACGCAGTATTTT.

This clonotype came up a few times. The rearrangement uses TRBV4-1 and TRBJ2-1; D is unclear. CDR3 length equals 14 residues. Germline lookup yields CDR1 MGHRA and CDR2 YSYEKL. V was pared by 1 base and J by 2 bases, with 6 bases between. CDR3 sequence reads: CASSQGYTYNEQFF. In DNA, the CDR3 is TGCGCCAGCAGCCAAGGCTATACCTACAATGAGCAGTTCTTC.

This clonotype was detected ten times or more. The chain uses TRBV4-3 and TRBJ2-7; a weak D match, TRBD1 (6 bases). Trimming took 0 bases from V and 2 from J, leaving 11 bases between them. Germline lookup yields CDR1 LGHNA and CDR2 YSLEER. The CDR3 extends over 15 amino acids. Here the CDR3 reads CASSQEADSPYEQYF. Written as DNA, the CDR3 is TGCGCCAGCAGCCAAGAGGCGGACAGTCCCTACGAGCAGTACTTC.

The V gene is TRBV14, the J gene TRBJ2-1; no clear D. This CDR3 is built from 13 residues. Germline-derived CDR1 and CDR2 are SGHDN and FVKESK. V lost 0 bases and J lost 10, with 10 bases in between. CDR3 coding DNA: TGTGCCAGCAGCCAAGATCAGGCTACCGAGCAGTTCTTC. Protein sequence: CASSQDQATEQFF. Complete variable domain (other parts from reference TRBV14 and TRBJ2-1): EAGVTQFPSHSVIEKGQTVTLRCDPISGHDNLYWYRRVMGKEIKFLLHFVKESKQDESGMPNNRFLAERTGGTYSTLKVQPAELEDSGVYFCASSQDQATEQFFGPGTRLTVL.

This clonotype was observed at least ten times. This chain connects TRBV11-1 to TRBJ2-1; 7 bases align to TRBD1. CDR3 size: 18 residues. Germline CDR1 reads SGHAT; CDR2 reads FQDESV (reference sequence). With 1 base clipped from V and 2 bases from J, the junction kept 11 bases outside the gene matches. The CDR3 protein is CASSLEAVTGPPYNEQFF. In DNA, the CDR3 is TGTGCCAGCAGCTTAGAGGCGGTGACAGGGCCCCCCTACAATGAGCAGTTCTTC.

This clonotype has more than one count but fewer than ten. The chain combines TRBV15 with TRBJ2-2, with D unresolved. This CDR3 is 15 amino acids long. CDR1 and CDR2 from the germline V gene are LNHNV and YYDKDF (reference sequence). Trimming left V 0 bases short and J 5 bases short, with 10 bases between. The CDR3 DNA sequence: TGTGCCACCAGCAGAGATCTGGGTTGGACCGGGGAGCTGTTTTTT. Translation gives CATSRDLGWTGELFF.

In this sample, this clonotype turned up a few times. The CDR3 DNA is TGTGCCAGCAGACTGACAGCGGGCCTATATGGCTACACCTTC. Translation gives CASRLTAGLYGYTF. This chain links TRBV6-2 or TRBV6-3 with TRBJ1-2; a possible D gene is TRBD1 (5 bases). Trimming removed 6 bases at V and 5 bases at J, with 16 bases between. Per the germline V gene, CDR1 is MNHEY and CDR2 is SVGEGT. This CDR3 region has 14 residues.

In its sample, this clonotype was seen many times. The chain has TRBV27 and TRBJ2-5, with 8 bases matching TRBD1. After removal of 8 bases from V and 1 base from J, the junction contained 6 bases not matched to a gene. The germline V gene encodes CDR1 MNHEY and CDR2 SMNVEV (reference sequence). The CDR3 loop spans 14 amino acids. The CDR3 spells CASQGALGQETQYF. CDR3 bases: TGTGCCAGCCAGGGGGCCTTGGGCCAAGAGACCCAGTACTTC.

This clonotype was seen more than once but under ten times. The chain couples TRBV20-1 to TRBJ2-1, with 7 bases aligning to TRBD2. The germline V gene encodes CDR1 DFQATT and CDR2 SNEGSKA (reference sequence). CDR3 length: 18 amino acids. The V segment lost 2 bases and the J segment 4 bases; nucleotides outside the gene matches: 17. CDR3 sequence reads: CSARPAGVAHTTYNEQFF. As DNA, the CDR3 is TGCAGTGCTAGACCGGCGGGAGTTGCGCACACAACGTACAATGAGCAGTTCTTC.

This clonotype was detected many times. The chain carries TRBV2 and TRBJ2-5; 7 bases align to TRBD1. The V gene's germline CDR1 is SNHLY and CDR2 FYNNEI. With 11 bases clipped from V and 1 base from J, the junction kept 10 bases outside the gene matches. The CDR3 is 14 residues long. CDR3 in amino acids: CACRQGGSQETQYF. CDR3 DNA sequence: TGTGCCTGTAGACAGGGTGGAAGCCAAGAGACCCAGTACTTC.

This clonotype has only a few counts. The CDR3 DNA reads as TGTGCCACCAGCGCATACCTCGGCGCGATGAAGATCAATGAGCAGTTCTTC. Amino acid sequence: CATSAYLGAMKINEQFF. This sequence joins TRBV15 and TRBJ2-1; D remains ambiguous. The CDR3 is 17 residues long. Germline CDR1 LNHNV, CDR2 YYDKDF (reference sequence). V was shortened by 5 bases and J by 6 bases, with 23 bases between the two germline ends.

This clonotype was seen a few times. Sequence at one end of the junction differs from germline and may be a read error. The V and J genes are TRBV2 and TRBJ1-1; D ambiguous. The germline gives CDR1 SNHLY, CDR2 FYNNEI. This CDR3 has 15 amino acids. CDR3 bases: TGTGCCGGCAGTGAAGCGCTACGGTTGAACACTGAAGCTTTCTTT. This sequence encodes CAGSEALRLNTEAFF.

This clonotype is a singleton in its sample. The V and J genes are TRBV12-3 or TRBV12-4 and TRBJ2-1; 9 bases are a match to TRBD1. V gave up 7 bases and J gave up 5 bases; unmatched junction bases: 9. The CDR3 is 15 amino acids. CDR3 residues: CASIKRTGVDNEQFF. CDR3 in DNA: TGTGCCAGCATCAAAAGGACAGGGGTAGACAATGAGCAGTTCTTC.

This clonotype was observed a few times. The rearrangement links TRBV5-6 to TRBJ2-7; D is unresolved. This CDR3 has 13 amino acids. V dropped 0 bases and J dropped 7 bases, with 11 bases sitting between them. Germline V gene lookup returns CDR1 SGHDT and CDR2 YYEEEE. The CDR3 reads CASSLVALGEQYF. The CDR3 DNA sequence: TGTGCCAGCAGCTTGGTCGCTCTGGGTGAGCAGTACTTC.

The table lists this clonotype with many counts. The chain has TRBV7-2 and TRBJ2-7; D is possibly TRBD1 or TRBD2 (5 bases each). Germline V gene sequence: CDR1 SGHTA, CDR2 FQGNSA. The V end lost 1 base, the J end lost 3 bases, and 13 bases lay between the germline ends. The CDR3 totals 15 residues. The CDR3 DNA follows: TGTGCCAGCAGCTTAGGAGAGGGGTTGATCTACGAGCAGTACTTC. Encoded protein: CASSLGEGLIYEQYF.

This clonotype was observed many times. The chain is built from TRBV28 and TRBJ2-3; D possibly corresponds to TRBD1 (5 bases). The V gene lost 4 bases and the J gene lost 0 bases, with 11 bases spanning the gap. The CDR3 consists of 15 residues. Germline CDR1 and CDR2: MDHEN and SYDVKM. CDR3 region: CASSSTGSSTDTQYF. CDR3 sequence (DNA): TGTGCCAGCAGTTCAACAGGCTCTAGCACAGATACGCAGTATTTT.

This clonotype has a handful of counts. This chain's CDR3 is CASSRNKGLMNNEQFF. The CDR3 coding sequence is TGTGCCAGCAGCCGGAATAAGGGGCTGATGAACAATGAGCAGTTCTTC. The rearrangement links TRBV7-9 to TRBJ2-1; maybe TRBD1 (5 bases). Germline lookup yields CDR1 SEHNR and CDR2 FQNEAQ (reference sequence). The V and J ends lost 5 bases and 5 bases respectively, with 19 bases between them. CDR3 length equals 16 residues.

The J gene is TRBJ2-7, the V gene TRBV12-3 or TRBV12-4; 10 bases agree with TRBD2. The length of the CDR3 is 15 residues. The trim removed 3 bases at V and 3 bases at J, leaving 5 bases unmatched. The CDR3 is CASSLGGTSDYEQYF. CDR3 sequence (DNA): TGTGCCAGCAGTTTGGGCGGGACTAGCGACTACGAGCAGTACTTC.

This clonotype was seen only a few times. J is TRBJ1-2 and V is TRBV6-5; D unclear. This CDR3 is 15 amino acids long. V was clipped by 2 bases and J by 2 bases, with 12 bases between them. Germline assignment: CDR1 MNHEY and CDR2 SVGAGI. The CDR3 region is CASSYEADPNYGYTF. The CDR3 bases are TGTGCCAGCAGTTACGAGGCGGACCCCAACTATGGCTACACCTTC.

In its sample, this clonotype was seen a few times. This chain joins TRBV20-1 and TRBJ2-4, with 10 bases identical to TRBD2. Germline V gene sequence: CDR1 DFQATT, CDR2 SNEGSKA (reference sequence). V trimming: 3 bases; J trimming: 2 bases; junction bases outside the gene matches: 10. The CDR3 contains 17 residues. The CDR3 coding sequence is TGCAGTGCTAGGCTCTCAGCGGGAGGGCCGTCCAAAAACATTCAGTACTTC. It encodes CSARLSAGGPSKNIQYF.

The chain uses TRBV5-1 and TRBJ1-3; D is unresolved. Between the trimmed V and J ends, which lost 4 bases and 0 bases, there was a span of 8 bases. This CDR3 spans 14 amino acids. Germline V CDR1 and CDR2: SGHRS, YFSETQ. In DNA form, the CDR3 reads TGCGCCAGCAGCAATACCGGCTCTGGAAACACCATATATTTT. It translates to CASSNTGSGNTIYF.

This clonotype has a count of ten or more. This sequence joins TRBV7-2 and TRBJ1-3; D unresolved. The V gene's germline CDR1 is SGHTA and CDR2 FQGNSA. Trimming removed 5 bases at V and 2 bases at J, with 7 bases between. There are 13 residues in the CDR3. As DNA, the CDR3 is TGTGCCAGCAGCCCCGAGGCTGGAAACACCATATATTTT. Protein sequence: CASSPEAGNTIYF.

The chain uses TRBV19 and TRBJ2-1, with TRBD1 identical over 8 bases. CDR3 length: 16 residues. V lost 4 bases to trimming and J lost 2 bases; unmatched junction nucleotides: 7. Germline V CDR1 and CDR2: LNHDA, SQIVND (reference sequence). CDR3 in DNA: TGTGCCAGTAGTAGGTCCGGACAGGGCCCCTACAATGAGCAGTTCTTC. This encodes CASSRSGQGPYNEQFF.